This is a list of T cell receptor beta chains from one sample in a study of CD8 T cells in ankylosing spondylitis. TCRdb reanalysed the 5' RACE reads using MiXCR and keeps one entry per CDR3 protein. This table holds just under 350,000 distinct CDR3 sequences, approximately 14% found once. The sample consisted of blood, either unsorted or a sorted T cell fraction (not recorded which). The receptor source for this set is a male donor with ankylosing spondylitis or in good health (not recorded which). The CDR3 runs from the conserved cysteine through the conserved F or W. Each record gives: V gene, CDR3 length, D gene, J gene, clone size, CDR3 protein, CDR3 DNA. D genes are given only for firm matches. Some rows have no size entry. The others give once, few or many, or a class for an expanded clone.

TRBV12-5	14	TRBD1	TRBJ2-1	many	CASGLGQGNNEQFF	TGTGCTAGTGGTTTGGGACAGGGGAACAATGAGCAGTTCTTC
TRBV30	15	TRBD2	TRBJ2-3	-	CAWSVGTRSADTQYF	TGTGCCTGGAGTGTCGGGACTAGAAGTGCAGATACGCAGTATTTT
TRBV20-1	11	-	TRBJ1-1	-	CSATHRSKAFF	TGCAGTGCTACACACAGGAGCAAAGCTTTCTTT
TRBV7-8	14	TRBD2	TRBJ2-3	few	CASSEREGTDTQYF	TGTGCCAGCAGCGAGCGGGAGGGCACAGATACGCAGTATTTT
TRBV20-1	16	TRBD2	TRBJ2-7	-	CSASGELAGAPGEQYF	TGCAGTGCTAGCGGGGAGCTAGCGGGGGCTCCTGGGGAGCAGTACTTC
TRBV5-1	15	-	TRBJ1-2	-	CASSPTGVTNYGYTF	TGCGCCAGCAGCCCCACGGGGGTTACTAACTATGGCTACACCTTC
TRBV5-1	15	-	TRBJ2-1	few	CASSLVPGAENEQFF	TGCGCCAGCAGCTTGGTTCCGGGTGCGGAGAATGAGCAGTTCTTC
TRBV14	16	-	TRBJ2-7	-	CASSQDPPLGTYEQYF	TGTGCCAGCAGCCAAGATCCACCTCTGGGGACCTACGAGCAGTACTTC
TRBV12-3/TRBV12-4	15	-	TRBJ1-1	few	CASSLREQGGGEAFF	TGTGCCAGCAGTTTACGGGAACAGGGTGGGGGGGAAGCTTTCTTT
TRBV6-1	14	TRBD1	TRBJ1-1	many	CAAYTGGPNTEAFF	TGTGCCGCGTATACAGGGGGCCCGAACACTGAAGCTTTCTTT
TRBV4-1	16	-	TRBJ2-2	few	CASSQESRGPTGELFF	TGCGCCAGCAGCCAAGAGTCTCGGGGGCCCACCGGGGAGCTGTTTTTT
TRBV7-2	15	TRBD2	TRBJ2-3	few	CASSYRTSGSDTQYF	TGTGCCAGCAGCTACCGGACTAGCGGGAGCGATACGCAGTATTTT
TRBV29-1	15	TRBD2	TRBJ2-1	few	CSVGGLASPVNEQFF	TGCAGCGTTGGGGGACTAGCATCCCCCGTCAATGAGCAGTTCTTC
TRBV3-1	14	-	TRBJ2-1	-	CASSQSRGHNEQFF	TGTGCCAGCAGCCAGTCTAGGGGCCACAATGAGCAGTTCTTC
TRBV4-1	16	-	TRBJ1-4	few	CVSSQDHYSLGGKLFF	TGCGTCAGCAGCCAAGATCATTACTCCCTCGGGGGAAAACTGTTTTTT
TRBV5-1	16	TRBD1	TRBJ2-2	many	CASSPGQGVGTGELFF	TGCGCCAGCAGCCCCGGACAGGGGGTAGGAACCGGGGAGCTGTTTTTT
TRBV2	13	-	TRBJ1-5	-	CASCGTSDQPQHF	TGTGCCAGCTGTGGGACGTCCGATCAGCCCCAGCATTTT
TRBV12-3/TRBV12-4	12	-	TRBJ2-3	few	CASRKSTDTQYF	TGTGCCAGCAGGAAGAGCACAGATACGCAGTATTTT
TRBV5-1	16	-	TRBJ1-1	-	CASSLGRGQGNTEAFF	TGCGCCAGCAGCTTGGGAAGGGGTCAGGGGAACACTGAAGCTTTCTTT
TRBV4-2	13	-	TRBJ2-7	few	CASSQRADYEQYF	TGTGCCAGCAGCCAGCGGGCCGACTACGAGCAGTACTTC
TRBV5-1	15	TRBD1	TRBJ2-3	-	CASSLERLGTGTQYF	TGCGCCAGCAGCTTGGAACGGTTGGGGACAGGGACGCAGTATTTT
TRBV6-2/TRBV6-3	15	-	TRBJ2-5	-	CASSYSRGGPETQYF	TGTGCCAGCAGTTACTCGAGGGGGGGCCCAGAGACCCAGTACTTC
TRBV5-1	15	-	TRBJ2-1	few	CASSFSRPDPNEQFF	TGCGCCAGCAGCTTTTCCCGCCCGGACCCTAATGAGCAGTTCTTC
TRBV30	11	-	TRBJ1-1	-	CAWIEGFGAFF	TGTGCCTGGATCGAGGGGTTCGGAGCTTTCTTT
TRBV11-2	13	TRBD1	TRBJ1-1	-	CASSLTGSTEGFF	TGTGCCAGCAGCCTGACAGGGTCCACTGAAGGTTTCTTT
TRBV5-4	16	TRBD1	TRBJ2-2	-	CASSHPDRANTGELFF	TGTGCCAGCAGCCACCCGGACAGGGCGAACACCGGGGAGCTGTTTTTT
TRBV19	14	TRBD2	TRBJ2-1	few	CASSMTSGRSEQFF	TGTGCCAGTAGTATGACTAGCGGGAGATCTGAGCAGTTCTTC
TRBV20-1	15	TRBD1	TRBJ1-5	-	CSTFRTGGSNQPQHF	TGCAGTACGTTCAGGACAGGGGGCAGCAATCAGCCCCAGCATTTT
TRBV12-3/TRBV12-4	14	TRBD1	TRBJ2-1	many	CASSFGTGANEQFF	TGTGCCAGCAGTTTCGGGACAGGGGCGAATGAGCAGTTCTTC
TRBV5-1	13	-	TRBJ1-1	few	CASSPPGATEAFF	TGCGCCAGCAGCCCCCCGGGGGCCACTGAAGCTTTCTTT
TRBV29-1	14	-	TRBJ1-1	few	CSVVAVTPGTEAFF	TGCAGCGTTGTGGCAGTCACACCGGGCACTGAAGCTTTCTTT
TRBV29-1	14	TRBD2	TRBJ2-3	few	CSVGFGRAGDTQYF	TGCAGCGTTGGTTTCGGGAGGGCCGGAGATACGCAGTATTTT
TRBV18	16	TRBD1	TRBJ2-2	-	CASSPLGQGGPGELFF	TGTGCCAGCTCACCACTTGGACAGGGTGGTCCCGGGGAGCTGTTTTTT
TRBV5-1	14	-	TRBJ2-5	many	CASSLIGLQETQYF	TGCGCCAGCAGCTTAATAGGCCTCCAAGAGACCCAGTACTTC
TRBV7-2	14	-	TRBJ1-2	-	CASSLARTADGYTF	TGTGCCAGCAGCTTAGCGCGGACAGCGGATGGCTACACCTTC
TRBV4-2	17	-	TRBJ2-2	-	CASSHGEVATRTGELFF	TGTGCCAGCAGCCATGGAGAGGTAGCCACTCGGACCGGGGAGCTGTTTTTT
TRBV12-3/TRBV12-4	14	-	TRBJ1-1	many	CASSPGLQDTEAFF	TGTGCCAGCAGCCCGGGACTGCAGGACACTGAAGCTTTCTTT
TRBV12-3/TRBV12-4	16	-	TRBJ2-6	few	CASSWAGKTGANVLTF	TGTGCCAGCAGTTGGGCAGGGAAGACTGGGGCCAACGTCCTGACTTTC
TRBV2	16	TRBD2	TRBJ2-3	few	CASSEDDAGGTDTQYF	TGTGCCAGCAGTGAAGATGATGCGGGGGGGACAGATACGCAGTATTTT
TRBV20-1	14	TRBD2	TRBJ2-1	-	CSASWGEGYNEQFF	TGCAGTGCTAGTTGGGGGGAGGGGTACAATGAGCAGTTCTTC
TRBV6-1	12	TRBD1	TRBJ2-2	few	CASIGQAGELFF	TGTGCCAGCATTGGACAGGCCGGGGAGCTGTTTTTT
TRBV7-6	14	-	TRBJ2-7	many	CASSLSGAPYEQYF	TGTGCCAGCAGCTTATCAGGGGCACCCTACGAGCAGTACTTC
TRBV2	11	-	TRBJ2-7	few	CATGQTYEQYF	TGTGCCACAGGACAGACCTACGAGCAGTACTTC
TRBV5-1	13	-	TRBJ2-3	many	CASSLEYTDTQYF	TGCGCCAGCAGCTTGGAGTACACAGATACGCAGTATTTT
TRBV7-9	13	-	TRBJ1-1	few	CASSIDRWTEAFF	TGTGCCAGCAGCATAGACAGGTGGACTGAAGCTTTCTTT
TRBV18	17	TRBD1	TRBJ2-2	few	CASSPFSGTVNTGELFF	TGTGCCAGCTCACCTTTCTCCGGGACAGTGAACACCGGGGAGCTGTTTTTT
TRBV6-2/TRBV6-3	17	TRBD2	TRBJ2-1	-	CASSSTLAGGRGKEQFF	TGTGCCAGCAGTTCAACCCTAGCGGGAGGCCGAGGAAAAGAGCAGTTCTTC
TRBV10-3	14	-	TRBJ2-1	-	CAISDTQGSNEQFF	TGTGCCATCAGTGACACCCAGGGGTCCAATGAGCAGTTCTTC